These T cell receptor beta chains were read from a single sample in a study of PD-L1 blockade in urothelial cancer. Assay: immunoSEQ multiplex PCR; the TCRdb copy retains only in-frame clones and omits some. In the table there are some 110,000 clones, around nine tenths of which are singletons. The sample in question was PBMCs, obtained around atezolizumab (anti-PD-L1) treatment. The receptors originated from a man aged 55 to 70 with urothelial cancer. The CDR3 runs from the conserved cysteine through the conserved F or W.

TRBJ1-1 | TRBV7-9 | CASSSYTGMNTEAFF
TRBJ2-4 | TRBV5-4 | CASSLEPSGGRIQYF
TRBJ2-3 | TRBV11-2 | CASSLVGQGAIPDTQYF
TRBJ1-1 | TRBV28 | CASSQGVNTEAFF
TRBJ2-7 | TRBV18 | CASSSRLQSVYEQYF
TRBJ2-1 | TRBV2 | CASSRGSSYNEQFF
TRBJ1-4 | TRBV28 | CASRQRGEKLFF
TRBJ2-7 | TRBV6-5 | CASSTGWQGAREQYF
TRBJ1-5 | TRBV7-2 | CASSLTGSGGQPQHF
TRBJ2-1 | TRBV15 | CATSRDLAGGEQFF
TRBJ2-1 | TRBV7-2 | CASSPSLSADEQFF
TRBJ2-7 | TRBV27 | CASSYSSGGSYEQYF
TRBJ2-5 | TRBV2 | CASSLDRGEETQYF
TRBJ2-1 | TRBV5-1 | CASSKGLAGGARNEQFF
TRBJ2-7 | TRBV4-1 | CASSLLTSGRREQYF
TRBJ2-2 | TRBV5-1 | CASSLVPNSNTGELFF
TRBJ2-6 | TRBV6-1 | CASSEKRQGATSGANVLTF
TRBJ2-5 | TRBV7-2 | CASSSDTETQYF
TRBJ1-1 | TRBV28 | CASRPQENTEAFF
TRBJ2-2 | TRBV27 | CASSSLMVGFSGNTGELFF
TRBJ2-3 | TRBV9 | CASSVPTGLSTDTQYF
TRBJ2-7 | TRBV5-6 | CASSLDGGSYEQYF
TRBJ1-1 | TRBV29-1 | CSVGVGMNTEAFF
TRBJ2-1 | TRBV7-8 | CASSLRRGGSSYNEQFF
TRBJ2-7 | TRBV18 | CASSPSGTSTIDEQYF
TRBJ1-2 | TRBV5-1 | CASSLKTRTGDDYTF
TRBJ1-2 | TRBV15 | CATSRDRGTGLGYTF
TRBJ1-6 | TRBV27 | CASSLSSEGSYNSPLHF
TRBJ1-1 | TRBV2 | CASSEGAYKAFF
TRBJ2-3 | TRBV27 | CASSDTPRTSGRTDTQYF
TRBJ1-2 | TRBV9 | CASSVGTGGNYGYTF
TRBJ1-2 | TRBV7-9 | CASSLTRDSYGYTF
TRBJ1-3 | TRBV29-1 | CSGRGASGNTIYF
TRBJ2-7 | TRBV7-2 | CASGLAGAKQYF
TRBJ2-2 | TRBV7-3 | CASSPGTSRTGELFF
TRBJ2-1 | TRBV9 | CASSVTSNNEQFF
TRBJ1-2 | TRBV30 | CAWSGQPNYGYTF
TRBJ1-1 | TRBV7-3 | CASSPGTVVEAFF
TRBJ1-2 | TRBV7-2 | CASSPANRGSLLSGYTF
TRBJ1-1 | TRBV2 | CASSEQGGTEAFF
TRBJ2-5 | TRBV5-1 | CASSFRGGETQYF
TRBJ2-5 | TRBV7-2 | CASSTWTGEWETQYF
TRBJ2-1 | TRBV19 | CASSPGGYNEQFF
TRBJ2-7 | TRBV29-1 | CSVVAGDRAYEQYF
TRBJ1-6 | TRBV7-2 | CASSWGDLTYNSPLHF
TRBJ1-6 | TRBV10-3 | CAISQNFEGALSSPLHF